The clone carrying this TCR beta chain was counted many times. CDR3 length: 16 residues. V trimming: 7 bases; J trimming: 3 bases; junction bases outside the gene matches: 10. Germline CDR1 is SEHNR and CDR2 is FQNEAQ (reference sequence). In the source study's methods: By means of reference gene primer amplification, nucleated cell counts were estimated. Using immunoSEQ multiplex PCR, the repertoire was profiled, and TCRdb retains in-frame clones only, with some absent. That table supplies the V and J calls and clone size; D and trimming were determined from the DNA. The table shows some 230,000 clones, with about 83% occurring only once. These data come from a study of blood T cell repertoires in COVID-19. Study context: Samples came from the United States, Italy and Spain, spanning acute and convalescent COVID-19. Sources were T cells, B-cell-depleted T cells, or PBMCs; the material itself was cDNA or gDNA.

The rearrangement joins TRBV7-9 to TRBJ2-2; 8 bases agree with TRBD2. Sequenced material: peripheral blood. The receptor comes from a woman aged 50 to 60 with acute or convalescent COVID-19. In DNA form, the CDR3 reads TGTGCCAGCAATCGTCGTGCGGGAGGCGACACCGGGGAGCTGTTTTTT. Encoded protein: CASNRRAGGDTGELFF.